This T cell receptor beta chain was recovered during a study of shared clonotypes between healthy human individuals. In the study overall: There were three CD4 naive, three CD4 memory, two CD8 naive and one CD8 memory plates per donor. Study findings and constraints: Larger estimated richness was generally seen in naive subsets than in memory subsets.

This CDR3 spans 15 amino acids. The V gene lost 0 bases and the J gene lost 0 bases, with 7 bases spanning the gap. CDR1 is SGDLS and CDR2 is YYNGEE in the germline V gene. Participating donors were healthy, HIV-negative adults free of recent acute infections or vaccinations. Some clones are missing from TCRdb's copy, which holds only in-frame ones; the method was immunoSEQ multiplex PCR. The repertoire holds about 1.1 million clones, with roughly 77% as singletons. With regard to this clone: The antigen is not known. This specimen includes other DNA sequences encoding the same CDR3.

The chain couples TRBV9 to TRBJ2-1; TRBD1 is a possible D gene (6 bases). The sample was memory CD4+ T cells from PBMCs. This sample's subset: CD45RA-negative fraction. The TCR comes from a man younger than 35 in good health. Some clones in this sample may be carry-over from other donors' samples. The CDR3 DNA follows: TGTGCCAGCAGCGTAGAGGGGGACTCCTACAATGAGCAGTTCTTC. Its protein product is CASSVEGDSYNEQFF.